This T cell receptor beta chain was sequenced during a study of post-analysis software for immune sequencing data. Study summary: Patients with relapsing-remitting, secondary progressive and progressive-relapsing multiple sclerosis courses were all represented.

Libraries were made from TCR beta cDNA, and they carried unique molecular identifiers. Each batch of about 0.95 to 10 million T cells produced approximately 470,000 cDNA molecules. TCRdb reanalysed the PCR reads using MiXCR and keeps one entry per CDR3 protein. This sample has approximately 460,000 distinct CDR3 sequences; roughly 45% occur once, and the top ten carry around 10%. Study observations and caveats: F measure showed strong co-clustering of same-batch samples. Multiple sclerosis patients showed significantly lower normalized Chao1 diversity than controls did. Compared with controls, patients had more of five TRBV segments, including TRBV5-6, TRBV5-1 and TRBV20-1.

The CDR3 is 15 amino acids. V was pared by 3 bases and J by 8 bases, with 7 bases of the junction left unmatched. CDR1 and CDR2 from the germline V gene are LGHNA and YNFKEQ. Points on this clonotype: Its antigen is as yet unknown.

This sequence originates from a girl under 18 with multiple sclerosis. The specimen was blood. The J gene is TRBJ2-1, the V gene TRBV4-2, with TRBD2 matching over 10 bases. CDR3 sequence (DNA): TGTGCCAGCAGCCACCCGCTAGCGGGGGTGGATGAGCAGTTCTTC. Translation gives CASSHPLAGVDEQFF.